This is a list of T cell receptor beta chains from one sample in a study of cytomegalovirus exposure and HLA in healthy donors. Some clones are missing from TCRdb's copy, which holds only in-frame ones; the method was immunoSEQ multiplex PCR. The profile covers roughly 100,000 clones, with about 70% appearing a single time and under 2% taken by the ten largest. The specimen sequenced was PBMCs. Receptors were obtained from a woman between 35 and 50 years old in good health and CMV-seronegative. Each CDR3 is given with its conserved first and last residue. D genes are given only for firm matches. Clone size is not always given. Where it is, it says once, few, many or a class for expanded clones.

d_gene,abundance,v_gene,j_gene,CDR3nt,CDR3aa
TRBD2,NA,TRBV13,TRBJ2-7,TGTGCCAGCAGCTTAGTTCGGAAATTACTAGCGGGGGGCTACGAGCAGTACTTC,CASSLVRKLLAGGYEQYF
TRBD2,NA,TRBV11-3,TRBJ2-5,TGTGCCAGCAGCATTGGACTAGCAGATCAAGAGACCCAGTACTTC,CASSIGLADQETQYF
TRBD1,NA,TRBV7-8,TRBJ1-6,TGTGCCAGCAGCCCCGACCGGGACAGGAATTCACCCCTCCACTTT,CASSPDRDRNSPLHF
TRBD1,NA,TRBV25-1,TRBJ2-7,TGTGCCAGCAATGCCCGAGCGGCTAGGACAGGCTACGAGCAGTACTTC,CASNARAARTGYEQYF
TRBD2,NA,TRBV7-2,TRBJ2-1,TGTGCCAGCAGCTACCCCGGACTAGCGGGAGAGGATGAGCAGTTCTTC,CASSYPGLAGEDEQFF
NA,NA,TRBV5-1,TRBJ2-7,TGCGCCAGCAGCTTGGCCCGGGAGGGGGCTTACGAGCAGTACTTC,CASSLAREGAYEQYF
TRBD1,NA,TRBV28,TRBJ1-5,TGTGCCAGCAGTGGACAGGGGGCCTATCAGCCCCAGCATTTT,CASSGQGAYQPQHF
NA,NA,TRBV4-2,TRBJ1-2,TGTGCCGGCAGCCCTATTACCGGGTCTCTGAACTATGGCTACACCTTC,CAGSPITGSLNYGYTF
TRBD2,NA,TRBV9,TRBJ2-7,TGTGCCAGCAGCGTAGGTGATAGCGGGACCTACGAGCAGTACTTC,CASSVGDSGTYEQYF
TRBD2,NA,TRBV7-9,TRBJ2-1,TGTGCCAGCAGCTTGGCTAGCGGGAGTGTGGGTGAGCAGTTCTTC,CASSLASGSVGEQFF
TRBD2,NA,TRBV7-6,TRBJ2-3,TGTGCCAGCAGCTGGGGGGGAATCACAGATACGCAGTATTTT,CASSWGGITDTQYF
TRBD2,NA,TRBV7-3,TRBJ2-7,TGTGCCAGCAGCGGACTAGCGGGTGGCGAGCAGTACTTC,CASSGLAGGEQYF
NA,once,TRBV4-1,TRBJ2-3,TGCGCCAGCAGCCAAGATGGGCAGAGCACAGATACGCAGTATTTT,CASSQDGQSTDTQYF
TRBD2,NA,TRBV2,TRBJ2-2,TGTGCCAGCAGTGAAGAAGAGGTTAGCGGGGGGACGAACACCGGGGAGCTGTTTTTT,CASSEEEVSGGTNTGELFF
TRBD2,NA,TRBV11-2,TRBJ2-1,TGTGCCAGCAGCTTGGGACTAGCGACCTACAATGAGCAGTTCTTC,CASSLGLATYNEQFF
TRBD1,few,TRBV6-1,TRBJ1-4,TGTGCCAGCAGTCCTTTACAGGGGGCAGATGAAAAACTGTTTTTT,CASSPLQGADEKLFF
TRBD1,NA,TRBV7-9,TRBJ1-4,TGTTCCAGCAGCGAACAGGGGAGACTGTTTTTT,CSSSEQGRLFF